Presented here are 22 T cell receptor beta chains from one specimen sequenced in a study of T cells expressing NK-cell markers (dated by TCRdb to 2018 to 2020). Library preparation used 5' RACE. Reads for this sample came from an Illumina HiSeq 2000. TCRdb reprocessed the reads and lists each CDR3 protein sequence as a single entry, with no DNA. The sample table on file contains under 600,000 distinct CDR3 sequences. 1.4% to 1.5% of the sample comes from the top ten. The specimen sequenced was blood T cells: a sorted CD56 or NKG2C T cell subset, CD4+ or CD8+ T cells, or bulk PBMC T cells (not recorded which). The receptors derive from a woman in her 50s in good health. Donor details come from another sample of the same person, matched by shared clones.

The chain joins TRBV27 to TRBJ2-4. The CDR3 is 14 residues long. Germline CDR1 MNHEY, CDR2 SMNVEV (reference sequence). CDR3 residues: CASSSSLVRNIQYF.

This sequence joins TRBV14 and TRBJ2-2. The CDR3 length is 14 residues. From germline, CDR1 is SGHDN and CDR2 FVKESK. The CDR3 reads CASSQDAYSGELFF. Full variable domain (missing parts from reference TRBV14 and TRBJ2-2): EAGVTQFPSHSVIEKGQTVTLRCDPISGHDNLYWYRRVMGKEIKFLLHFVKESKQDESGMPNNRFLAERTGGTYSTLKVQPAELEDSGVYFCASSQDAYSGELFFGEGSRLTVL.

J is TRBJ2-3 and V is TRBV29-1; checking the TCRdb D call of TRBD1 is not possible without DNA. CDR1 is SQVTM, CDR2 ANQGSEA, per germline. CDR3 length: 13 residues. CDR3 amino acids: CNTDRGYTDTQYF.

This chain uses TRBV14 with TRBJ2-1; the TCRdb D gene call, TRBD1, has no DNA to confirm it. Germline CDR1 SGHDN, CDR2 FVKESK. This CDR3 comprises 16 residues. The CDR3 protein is CASSRLGVTSYNEQFF.

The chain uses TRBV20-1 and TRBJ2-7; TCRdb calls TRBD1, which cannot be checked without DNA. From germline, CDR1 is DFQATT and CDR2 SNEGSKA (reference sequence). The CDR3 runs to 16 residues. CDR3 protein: CSAPLLTSRSSYEQYF.

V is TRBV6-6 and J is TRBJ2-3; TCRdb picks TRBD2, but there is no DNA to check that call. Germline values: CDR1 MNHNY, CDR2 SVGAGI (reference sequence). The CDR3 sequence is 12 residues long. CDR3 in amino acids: CASSKGRDTQYF.

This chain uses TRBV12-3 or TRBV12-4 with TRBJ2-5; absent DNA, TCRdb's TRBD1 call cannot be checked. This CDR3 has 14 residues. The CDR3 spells CASTPARAKETQYF.

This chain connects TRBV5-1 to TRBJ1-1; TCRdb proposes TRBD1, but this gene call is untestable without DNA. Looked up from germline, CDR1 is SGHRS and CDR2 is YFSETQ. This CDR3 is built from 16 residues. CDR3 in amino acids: CASSLENGQGYTEAFF.

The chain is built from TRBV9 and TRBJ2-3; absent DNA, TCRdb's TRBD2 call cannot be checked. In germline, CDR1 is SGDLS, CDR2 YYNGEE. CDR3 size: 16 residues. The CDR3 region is CASSARSGISRDTQYF.

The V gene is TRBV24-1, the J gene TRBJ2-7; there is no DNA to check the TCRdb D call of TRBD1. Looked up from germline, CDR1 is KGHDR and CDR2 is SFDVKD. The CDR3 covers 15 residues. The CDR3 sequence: CATSESGDRAYEQYF.

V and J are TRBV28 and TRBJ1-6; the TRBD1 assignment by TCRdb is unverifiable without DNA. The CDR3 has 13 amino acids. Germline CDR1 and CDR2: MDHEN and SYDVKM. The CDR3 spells CASSLSGNSPLHF. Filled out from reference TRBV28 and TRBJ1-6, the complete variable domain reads DVKVTQSSRYLVKRTGEKVFLECVQDMDHENMFWYRQDPGLGLRLIYFSYDVKMKEKGDIPEGYSVSREKKERFSLILESASTNQTSMYLCASSLSGNSPLHFGNGTRLTVT.

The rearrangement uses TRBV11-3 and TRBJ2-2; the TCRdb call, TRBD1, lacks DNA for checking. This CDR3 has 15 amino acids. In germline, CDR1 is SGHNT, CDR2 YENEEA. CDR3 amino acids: CASVPTGVDTGELFF.

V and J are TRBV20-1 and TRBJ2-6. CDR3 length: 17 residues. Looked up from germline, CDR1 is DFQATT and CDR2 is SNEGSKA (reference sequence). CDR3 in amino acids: CSARDLLSVSGANVLTF.

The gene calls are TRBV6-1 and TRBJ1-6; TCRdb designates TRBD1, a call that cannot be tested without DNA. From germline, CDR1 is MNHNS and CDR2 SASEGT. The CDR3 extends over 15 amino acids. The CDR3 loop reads CASSEAQGSSSPLHF.

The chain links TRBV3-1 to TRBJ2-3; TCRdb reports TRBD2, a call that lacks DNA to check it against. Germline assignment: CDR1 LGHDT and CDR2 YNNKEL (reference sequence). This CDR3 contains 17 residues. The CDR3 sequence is CASSQEARLTPKDTQYF.

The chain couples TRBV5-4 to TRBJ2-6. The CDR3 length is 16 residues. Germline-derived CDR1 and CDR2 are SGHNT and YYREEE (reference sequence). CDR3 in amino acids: CASQTAQDTGANVLTF.

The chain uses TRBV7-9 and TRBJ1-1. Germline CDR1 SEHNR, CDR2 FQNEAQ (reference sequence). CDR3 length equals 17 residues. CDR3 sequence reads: CASSLGITLVENTEAFF.

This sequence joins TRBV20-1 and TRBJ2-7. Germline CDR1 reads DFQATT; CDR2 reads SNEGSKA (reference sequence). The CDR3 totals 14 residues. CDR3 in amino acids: CSARDTLGSYEQYF.

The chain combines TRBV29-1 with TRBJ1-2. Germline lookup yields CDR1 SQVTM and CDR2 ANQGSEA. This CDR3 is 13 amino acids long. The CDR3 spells CSVGADKNYGYTF.

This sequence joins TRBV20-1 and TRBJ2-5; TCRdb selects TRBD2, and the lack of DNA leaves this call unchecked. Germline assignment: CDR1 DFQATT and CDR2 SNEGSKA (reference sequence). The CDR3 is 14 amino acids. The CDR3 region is CSARDGLAWETQYF.

CDR3 sequence: CASSPSTGTSLNEQYF. J is TRBJ2-7 and V is TRBV23-1; TCRdb designates TRBD2, a call that cannot be tested without DNA. TRBV23-1 is designated an ORF whose function remains uncertain. There are 16 residues in the CDR3.

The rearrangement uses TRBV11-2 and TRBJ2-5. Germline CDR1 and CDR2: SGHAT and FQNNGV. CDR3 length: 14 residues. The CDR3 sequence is CASSFNVGQETQYF.